This TCR beta chain is drawn from a study of T cell responses to AZD1222 COVID-19 vaccine. Study-level information: Whether given at about 4 or about 12 weeks, second doses were pooled.

This clone was counted only a few times. Its antigen is unknown. Generated by immunoSEQ multiplex PCR, the TCRdb table keeps only in-frame clones and is missing some. The sample records some 120,000 clones, roughly nine tenths being singletons. Trimming took 3 bases from V and 5 from J, leaving 13 bases between them. The CDR3 extends over 14 amino acids. The germline V gene has CDR1 LGHNA and CDR2 YNFKEQ. General observations from the study: Clonal diversity may have been underestimated, and the donors were mostly white British, with more females than males.

The chain employs TRBV4-2 and TRBJ1-1; weak D call: TRBD1 (5 bases). The material was peripheral blood, obtained on day 0 of AZD1222 vaccination. This TCR was sampled from an adult in good health. CDR3 in amino acids: CASSQAGDQTEAFF. The CDR3 nucleotides are TGTGCCAGCAGCCAGGCCGGGGACCAGACTGAAGCTTTCTTT.